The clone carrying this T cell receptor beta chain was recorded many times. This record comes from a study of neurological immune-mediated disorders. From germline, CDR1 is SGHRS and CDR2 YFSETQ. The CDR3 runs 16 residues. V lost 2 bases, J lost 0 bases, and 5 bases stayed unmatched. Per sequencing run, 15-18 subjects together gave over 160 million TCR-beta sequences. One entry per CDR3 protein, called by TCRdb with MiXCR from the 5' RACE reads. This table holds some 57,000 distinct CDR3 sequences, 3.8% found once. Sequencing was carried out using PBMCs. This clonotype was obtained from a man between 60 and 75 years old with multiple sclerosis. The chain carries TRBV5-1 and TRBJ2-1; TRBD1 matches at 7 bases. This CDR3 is CASSFLSGGSYNEQFF. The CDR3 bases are TGCGCCAGCAGCTTCCTCTCAGGGGGCTCCTACAATGAGCAGTTCTTC.